These 28 T cell receptor beta chains share one sample of origin, sequenced in a study of T cell changes during pregnancy in multiple sclerosis. The table came from immunoSEQ multiplex PCR; TCRdb's copy has only in-frame clones and leaves some out. The sample carries about 130,000 clones, roughly 95% recorded once. Sequenced material: peripheral blood, taken after pregnancy. The origin of the receptors is a female donor with multiple sclerosis, enrolled in a pregnancy study.

The genes are TRBV5-1 and TRBJ2-7; weak D call: TRBD2 (5 bases). V was cut by 1 base and J by 6 bases, with 14 bases left in between. This CDR3 region has 14 residues. Germline lookup yields CDR1 SGHRS and CDR2 YFSETQ. CDR3 residues: CASSLSGLLGEQYF. The CDR3, as DNA: TGCGCCAGCAGCTTGTCAGGACTCCTCGGCGAGCAGTACTTC.

This clone was detected once. The chain combines TRBV4-2 with TRBJ2-1; TRBD2 agrees at 9 bases. V trimming: 6 bases; J trimming: 9 bases; junction bases outside the gene matches: 15. Germline CDR1 LGHNA, CDR2 YNFKEQ. The CDR3 is 16 residues long. CDR3 in amino acids: CASRRGLAARYGEQFF. The CDR3 coding sequence is TGTGCCAGCAGAAGGGGACTAGCAGCCCGTTACGGTGAGCAGTTCTTC.

The chain is built from TRBV4-1 and TRBJ2-7; unclear D gene. Germline CDR1 reads MGHRA; CDR2 reads YSYEKL. The V end lost 1 base, the J end lost 6 bases, and 13 bases lay between the germline ends. There are 14 residues in the CDR3. DNA for the CDR3: TGCGCCAGCAGCCAAGTAACTCCGTCTGGCGAGCAGTACTTC. Translation gives CASSQVTPSGEQYF.

This chain connects TRBV28 to TRBJ2-7; D possibly corresponds to TRBD1 (6 bases). This CDR3 is 12 amino acids long. CDR1 and CDR2 from the germline V gene are MDHEN and SYDVKM. The germline V and J ends were trimmed by 1 base and 5 bases, with 6 bases remaining between them. This chain's CDR3 is CASSLYRDEQYF. The CDR3, as DNA: TGTGCCAGCAGTTTATACAGGGACGAGCAGTACTTC.

V gene TRBV13 combines with J gene TRBJ2-3, with 8 bases identical to TRBD1. Germline assignment: CDR1 PRHDT and CDR2 FYEKMQ (reference sequence). V trimming: 5 bases; J trimming: 0 bases; junction bases outside the gene matches: 4. CDR3 length: 15 amino acids. The CDR3 reads CASSRTGLSTDTQYF. The DNA of the CDR3 is TGTGCCAGCAGCCGGACAGGGCTTAGCACAGATACGCAGTATTTT. The full variable domain, rest sourced from reference TRBV13 and TRBJ2-3, is AAGVIQSPRHLIKEKRETATLKCYPIPRHDTVYWYQQGPGQDPQFLISFYEKMQSDKGSIPDRFSAQQFSDYHSELNMSSLELGDSALYFCASSRTGLSTDTQYFGPGTRLTVL.

This sequence joins TRBV2 and TRBJ2-7, with 16 nucleotides matching TRBD2. J was trimmed by 6 bases and V by 5 bases; bases with no gene match: 4. Germline assignment: CDR1 SNHLY and CDR2 FYNNEI. There are 15 residues in the CDR3. CDR3 sequence (DNA): TGTGCCAGCAGTCCCGGGACTAGCGGGAGGGCCGAGCAGTACTTC. This encodes CASSPGTSGRAEQYF. The whole variable domain, remainder taken from reference TRBV2 and TRBJ2-7, is EPEVTQTPSHQVTQMGQEVILRCVPISNHLYFYWYRQILGQKVEFLVSFYNNEISEKSEIFDDQFSVERPDGSNFTLKIRSTKLEDSAMYFCASSPGTSGRAEQYFGPGTRLTVT.

This sequence joins TRBV5-1 and TRBJ2-6, with D unclear. CDR3 size: 16 residues. Germline loops: CDR1 SGHRS, CDR2 YFSETQ. The V and J ends lost 0 bases and 0 bases respectively, with 7 bases between them. The CDR3, as DNA: TGCGCCAGCAGCTTGGAACGGAGCTCTGGGGCCAACGTCCTGACTTTC. This gives the protein CASSLERSSGANVLTF. Full variable domain (missing parts from reference TRBV5-1 and TRBJ2-6): KAGVTQTPRYLIKTRGQQVTLSCSPISGHRSVSWYQQTPGQGLQFLFEYFSETQRNKGNFPGRFSGRQFSNSRSEMNVSTLELGDSALYLCASSLERSSGANVLTFGAGSRLTVL.

The V and J genes are TRBV9 and TRBJ1-1, with TRBD1 matching 12 bases. The CDR3 has 20 amino acids. Germline CDR1 is SGDLS and CDR2 is YYNGEE. Losses at the gene ends were 0 bases for V and 0 bases for J; bases not matched to a gene: 12. The DNA for the CDR3 is TGTGCCAGCAGCGTAGGACTGGTCGCCGGGACAGGGGGCATGAACACTGAAGCTTTCTTT. Protein product: CASSVGLVAGTGGMNTEAFF.

The V and J genes are TRBV27 and TRBJ2-7; 10 bases agree with TRBD2. The CDR3 runs 16 residues. Germline trimming cut 5 bases from V and 6 bases from J; bases unmatched to any gene: 13. Germline V gene data show CDR1 as MNHEY and CDR2 as SMNVEV (reference sequence). The CDR3 protein is CASSARVAGGPREQYF. In DNA, the CDR3 is TGTGCCAGCAGTGCCCGGGTAGCGGGAGGTCCGCGCGAGCAGTACTTC.

V is TRBV29-1 and J is TRBJ2-1; D is possibly TRBD2 (6 bases). With 3 bases removed from V and 8 bases from J, the gap between germline ends came to 8 bases. From germline, CDR1 is SQVTM and CDR2 ANQGSEA. The CDR3 extends over 11 amino acids. Here the CDR3 reads CSVDSGDEQFF. The CDR3 region has the DNA TGCAGCGTTGATTCGGGAGATGAGCAGTTCTTC.

This clone was counted once. The V call is TRBV7-9, the J call TRBJ2-5; 7 bases align to TRBD1. CDR3 length: 14 amino acids. V was clipped by 6 bases and J by 9 bases; unmatched bases: 13. Germline V gene data show CDR1 as SEHNR and CDR2 as FQNEAQ (reference sequence). CDR3: CASRDIRQGTAQYF. In DNA, the CDR3 is TGTGCCAGCAGGGACATTCGACAGGGAACGGCCCAGTACTTC.

The chain joins TRBV29-1 to TRBJ2-3, with a possible D match to TRBD2 (7 bases). V was pared by 0 bases and J by 4 bases, with 14 bases between. The CDR3 loop spans 15 amino acids. Germline assignment: CDR1 SQVTM and CDR2 ANQGSEA. Written as DNA, the CDR3 is TGCAGCGTTGAAGAGAGGGGCGGGGGCTCAGATACGCAGTATTTT. Its translation is CSVEERGGGSDTQYF.

The gene calls are TRBV5-5 and TRBJ1-2, with 7 bases aligning to TRBD1. Germline values: CDR1 SGHKS, CDR2 YYEKEE (reference sequence). The V gene end was trimmed by 0 bases and the J gene end by 4 bases; junction bases not matched to a gene: 6. The CDR3 totals 15 residues. In DNA, the CDR3 is TGTGCCAGCAGCTTGGAGGGGGCCGGGGGCTATGGCTACACCTTC. Translating it yields CASSLEGAGGYGYTF.

V is TRBV6-1 and J is TRBJ2-7; the D gene is possibly TRBD1 (6 bases). Per germline, CDR1 MNHNS and CDR2 SASEGT. The CDR3 length is 14 residues. V gave up 7 bases and J gave up 0 bases, with 13 bases separating them. The CDR3 coding sequence is TGTGCCAGCATCAATGACAGGATCTCCTACGAGCAGTACTTC. This translates into CASINDRISYEQYF.

On this clone: At one of its ends the junction is not consistent with the germline gene, which may arise from a read error. The chain employs TRBV6-1 and TRBJ2-3; 9 bases agree with TRBD2. This CDR3 has 19 amino acids. CDR1 is MNHNS, CDR2 SASEGT, per germline. The CDR3 region is CASRDIAGVGPLPTDTQYF. The CDR3 region has the DNA TGTGCCAGCCGTGATATAGCGGGAGTCGGGCCTCTCCCGACAGATACGCAGTATTTT.

This clone showed up just once. The rearrangement uses TRBV5-1 and TRBJ2-5, with 7 positions matching TRBD1. With V trimmed by 0 bases and J by 5 bases, 4 bases remained unmatched. Germline V gives CDR1 SGHRS, CDR2 YFSETQ. The CDR3 contains 14 residues. CDR3 coding DNA: TGCGCCAGCAGCTTGGTGGACAGGAGGGAGACCCAGTACTTC. Residues: CASSLVDRRETQYF.

The CDR3 DNA is TGCGCCAGCAGCACAGGGTCGGCACAGGGTCCCGCTGAAGCTTTCTTT. Translating gives CASSTGSAQGPAEAFF. The V gene is TRBV5-1, the J gene TRBJ1-1; D is perhaps TRBD1 (6 bases). CDR1 SGHRS and CDR2 YFSETQ come from the germline V gene. This CDR3 has 16 amino acids. The V and J ends lost 4 bases and 6 bases respectively, with 22 bases between them.

The chain couples TRBV28 to TRBJ2-7; 10 bases agree with TRBD1. The germline CDR1 and CDR2 sequences are MDHEN and SYDVKM. This CDR3 contains 15 residues. V gave up 6 bases and J gave up 4 bases; unmatched junction bases: 9. Here the CDR3 reads CASSRGPGQGYEQYF. In DNA form, the CDR3 reads TGTGCCAGCAGCCGCGGACCGGGACAGGGGTACGAGCAGTACTTC.

The chain employs TRBV4-2 and TRBJ2-2; tentatively, D is TRBD2 (6 bases). V was pared by 5 bases and J by 0 bases, with 10 bases between. Germline V gene data show CDR1 as LGHNA and CDR2 as YNFKEQ. The CDR3 has 15 residues. Here the CDR3 reads CASSSGLPNTGELFF. The CDR3 nucleotides are TGTGCCAGCAGCTCGGGACTCCCGAACACCGGGGAGCTGTTTTTT.

The rearrangement joins TRBV15 to TRBJ2-7, with D possibly matching TRBD2 (6 bases). V was cut by 0 bases and J by 5 bases, with 11 bases left in between. This CDR3 has 14 residues. Germline V gives CDR1 LNHNV, CDR2 YYDKDF (reference sequence). CDR3 nucleotides: TGTGCCACCAGCAGAGATGTGAGGGAGGACGAGCAGTACTTC. Translating it yields CATSRDVREDEQYF. Looking up the rest from reference TRBV15 and TRBJ2-7 gives the full variable domain: DAMVIQNPRYQVTQFGKPVTLSCSQTLNHNVMYWYQQKSSQAPKLLFHYYDKDFNNEADTPDNFQSRRPNTSFCFLDIRSPGLGDTAMYLCATSRDVREDEQYFGPGTRLTVT.

The chain is built from TRBV7-8 and TRBJ1-1; D may be TRBD1 (5 bases). The V gene's germline CDR1 is SGHVS and CDR2 FQNEAQ. This CDR3 comprises 13 residues. Trimming removed 7 bases from V and 4 bases from J, with 13 bases in between. The CDR3 DNA reads TGTGCCAGCACCCCGGGGGGGAGCACTGAAGCTTTCTTT. It specifies CASTPGGSTEAFF.

This chain connects TRBV19 to TRBJ1-5, with D possibly matching TRBD1 (5 bases). The CDR3 loop spans 14 amino acids. Trimming cost V 2 bases and J 2 bases, with 7 bases left between them. The germline V gene has CDR1 LNHDA and CDR2 SQIVND (reference sequence). In nucleotides, the CDR3 is TGTGCCAGTAGTATACGGGGGGGCAATCAGCCCCAGCATTTT. Protein product: CASSIRGGNQPQHF.

Turning to this clone: At one of its ends the junction is not consistent with the germline gene, which may arise from a read error. The V call is TRBV2, the J call TRBJ2-1; perhaps TRBD1 as D (5 bases). Germline assignment: CDR1 SNHLY and CDR2 FYNNEI. The CDR3 consists of 13 residues. CDR3: CAGRQGEVNEQFF. The CDR3 region has the DNA TGTGCCGGCAGGCAGGGTGAGGTTAATGAGCAGTTCTTC.

The chain uses TRBV2 and TRBJ2-7; 8 bases are shared with TRBD2. This CDR3 region has 18 residues. The trim removed 6 bases at V and 3 bases at J, leaving 19 bases unmatched. CDR1 SNHLY and CDR2 FYNNEI come from the germline V gene. CDR3 nucleotides: TGTGCCAGCAGGGACGATGGACAGCTCGGGACTAGTGTCTACGAGCAGTACTTC. The encoded protein is CASRDDGQLGTSVYEQYF.

V is TRBV11-2 and J is TRBJ2-7; D not resolved. Germline CDR1 SGHAT, CDR2 FQNNGV. This CDR3 has 12 amino acids. Trimming cost V 0 bases and J 12 bases, with 12 bases left between them. The CDR3 nucleotides are TGTGCCAGCAGCTTAGATGCGGCTTGGCGGTACTTC. Its protein is CASSLDAAWRYF. The entire variable domain, with the rest obtained from reference TRBV11-2 and TRBJ2-7, is as follows: EAGVAQSPRYKIIEKRQSVAFWCNPISGHATLYWYQQILGQGPKLLIQFQNNGVVDDSQLPKDRFSAERLKGVDSTLKIQPAKLEDSAVYLCASSLDAAWRYFGPGTRLTVT.

The genes are TRBV7-2 and TRBJ1-5, with no clear D. This CDR3 has 13 residues. Germline CDR1 reads SGHTA; CDR2 reads FQGNSA. Trimming removed 4 bases at V and 6 bases at J, with 10 bases between. The CDR3 nucleotides are TGTGCCAGCAGCTCCAAATCGGGTCAGCCCCAGCATTTT. It specifies CASSSKSGQPQHF.

This chain connects TRBV7-9 to TRBJ2-5; 14 nucleotides agree with TRBD2. Germline values: CDR1 SEHNR, CDR2 FQNEAQ (reference sequence). CDR3 length: 18 residues. The ends lost 4 bases at V and 2 bases at J; junction bases unmatched: 9. CDR3 nucleotides: TGTGCCAGCAGCTCCGGGACTAGCGGGAGTTTGAGTCAAGAGACCCAGTACTTC. The encoded protein is CASSSGTSGSLSQETQYF.

The chain links TRBV7-9 to TRBJ2-1, with 9 bases matching TRBD2. This CDR3 is 15 amino acids long. Germline CDR1 and CDR2: SEHNR and FQNEAQ (reference sequence). The trim removed 0 bases at V and 6 bases at J, leaving 3 bases unmatched. The chain's CDR3 is CASSLASGSLNEQFF. For the CDR3, the DNA is TGTGCCAGCAGCTTAGCTAGCGGGAGTCTCAATGAGCAGTTCTTC.